This T cell receptor beta chain was captured by sequencing in a study of blood T cell repertoires in COVID-19. Looking at the study overall: Sample material is recorded as cDNA or gDNA derived from T cells, B-cell-depleted T cells, or PBMCs.

The germline V gene has CDR1 SGDLS and CDR2 YYNGEE. The CDR3 is 16 amino acids. The trim removed 4 bases at V and 8 bases at J, leaving 6 bases unmatched. Assay: immunoSEQ multiplex PCR; the TCRdb copy retains only in-frame clones and omits some. The sample gives fewer than 180,000 clones, over 65% of which show up once; over 2% is in the top ten. Input material: peripheral blood. V gene TRBV9 combines with J gene TRBJ2-1; 16 bases line up with TRBD2. The clonotype was recovered from a man between 65 and 85 years old with acute or convalescent COVID-19. CDR3 nucleotides: TGTGCCAGCAGCATGGGACTAGCGGGGGGGCGTGATGAGCAGTTCTTC. Protein product: CASSMGLAGGRDEQFF.